A single sample gave rise to the 18 T cell receptor beta chains below, sequenced in a study of graft-versus-host responses after intestinal transplantation. The repertoire was sequenced with immunoSEQ multiplex PCR; TCRdb's copy has only in-frame clones and lacks some. The sample consists of about 39,000 clones, roughly 93% of them appearing once. No antigens are known for them. The sample consisted of unstimulated CD8+ T cells sorted from spleen or lymph node cells, taken before transplant. The receptors were sampled from a human donor who was the organ donor for an intestinal transplant.

Only a few counts were recorded for this clone. The chain has TRBV5-5 and TRBJ1-1; perhaps TRBD1 as D (5 bases). V was pared by 3 bases and J by 2 bases, with 14 bases between. The CDR3 runs 15 residues. The germline V gene encodes CDR1 SGHKS and CDR2 YYEKEE (reference sequence). This CDR3 reads CASSWSGEGNTEAFF. The CDR3 nucleotides are TGTGCCAGCAGCTGGTCGGGGGAGGGAAACACTGAAGCTTTCTTT.

This sequence joins TRBV9 and TRBJ2-3; possible D gene TRBD2, 5 bases. Trimming left V 6 bases short and J 2 bases short, with 16 bases between. The germline CDR1 and CDR2 sequences are SGDLS and YYNGEE. This CDR3 region has 15 residues. CDR3 coding DNA: TGTGCCAGCACGAAGGCGGGTCGGGTCACAGATACGCAGTATTTT. This codes for CASTKAGRVTDTQYF. Combining the CDR3 with reference TRBV9 and TRBJ2-3 gives the whole variable domain DSGVTQTPKHLITATGQRVTLRCSPRSGDLSVYWYQQSLDQGLQFLIQYYNGEERAKGNILERFSAQQFPDLHSELNLSSLELGDSALYFCASTKAGRVTDTQYFGPGTRLTVL.

This clone was seen only a few times. The chain recombines TRBV7-9 with TRBJ2-3; D unresolved. V lost 1 base, J lost 2 bases, and 10 bases lay in between. Germline V gives CDR1 SEHNR, CDR2 FQNEAQ (reference sequence). The CDR3 runs to 15 residues. The CDR3 nucleotides read TGTGCCAGCAGCTTAGACTCGCCTGCCACAGATACGCAGTATTTT. This translates into CASSLDSPATDTQYF.

The V and J genes are TRBV4-2 and TRBJ2-3, with D possibly TRBD1 on 5 matching bases. Germline loops: CDR1 LGHNA, CDR2 YNFKEQ. Trimming removed 0 bases at V and 6 bases at J, with 10 bases between. This CDR3 is 14 amino acids long. In DNA, the CDR3 is TGTGCCAGCAGCCAAGAAGGGGATAGGGATACGCAGTATTTT. This gives the protein CASSQEGDRDTQYF.

The chain employs TRBV23-1 and TRBJ1-5; D ambiguous. TRBV23-1 has ORF status, its function being uncertain. The V and J ends lost 0 bases and 5 bases respectively, with 8 bases between them. The CDR3 spans 14 residues. Here the CDR3 DNA reads TGCGCCAGCAGTCAATCCAATTTAGATCAGCCCCAGCATTTT. Amino acid sequence: CASSQSNLDQPQHF.

This clone was recorded once. The chain joins TRBV5-5 to TRBJ2-3, with TRBD2 matching over 12 bases. J was trimmed by 7 bases and V by 4 bases; bases with no gene match: 7. The CDR3 length is 15 residues. The V gene's germline CDR1 is SGHKS and CDR2 YYEKEE (reference sequence). The chain's CDR3 is CASSPWTSGKNTQYF. As DNA, the CDR3 is TGTGCCAGCAGCCCCTGGACTAGCGGGAAAAATACGCAGTATTTT.

This clone came up a few times. This chain joins TRBV6-1 and TRBJ1-4; no definite D call. CDR3 length: 14 residues. Between the trimmed V and J ends, which lost 5 bases and 6 bases, there was a span of 13 bases. CDR1 is MNHNS and CDR2 is SASEGT in the germline V gene. CDR3 loop: CASSQYKVDEKLFF. CDR3 nucleotides: TGTGCCAGCAGTCAGTATAAGGTAGATGAAAAACTGTTTTTT.

The chain uses TRBV4-3 and TRBJ2-2; D gene ambiguous. The germline gives CDR1 LGHNA, CDR2 YSLEER. This CDR3 has 16 residues. The germline V and J ends were trimmed by 0 bases and 6 bases, with 14 bases remaining between them. The CDR3 region is CASSQDGRAHSGELFF. For the CDR3, the DNA is TGCGCCAGCAGCCAAGATGGTAGGGCGCATTCCGGGGAGCTGTTTTTT.

CDR3 in amino acids: CASSPGTGIKWPQHF. In nucleotides, the CDR3 is TGTGCCAGCAGCCCGGGGACAGGGATTAAATGGCCCCAGCATTTT. This chain connects TRBV6-5 to TRBJ1-5; 9 bases agree with TRBD1. The V segment lost 6 bases and the J segment 9 bases; nucleotides outside the gene matches: 12. This CDR3 is built from 15 residues. CDR1 is MNHEY, CDR2 SVGAGI, per germline.

V and J are TRBV19 and TRBJ2-5; D is undetermined. The J call is uncertain, as TRBJ2-7 better fits the DNA end. The germline V gene has CDR1 LNHDA and CDR2 SQIVND (reference sequence). The CDR3 totals 13 residues. The CDR3 region has the DNA TGTGCCAGTAGTTTTACAGATGCCTACGAGCAGTACTTC. Its protein product is CASSFTDAYEQYF.

The rearrangement joins TRBV4-2 to TRBJ2-7, with D perhaps given as TRBD1 or TRBD2 (5 bases each). CDR1 is LGHNA and CDR2 is YNFKEQ in the germline V gene. The CDR3 covers 15 residues. V was clipped by 1 base and J by 2 bases, with 12 bases between them. In nucleotides, the CDR3 is TGTGCCAGCAGCCAAGGAGGGGACCCGACCTACGAGCAGTACTTC. Its protein product is CASSQGGDPTYEQYF.

The gene calls are TRBV27 and TRBJ2-5; D may match TRBD1 or TRBD2 (5 bases each). CDR3 size: 13 residues. V lost 1 base, J lost 11 bases, and 14 bases lay in between. Germline V gene data show CDR1 as MNHEY and CDR2 as SMNVEV (reference sequence). In nucleotides, the CDR3 is TGTGCCAGCAGTTTATGGCAGGGTGGGGAGCAGTACTTC. Translation: CASSLWQGGEQYF.

The rearrangement uses TRBV13 and TRBJ2-7; 9 positions match TRBD2. The CDR3 runs 14 residues. V was clipped by 4 bases and J by 7 bases; unmatched bases: 8. Germline values: CDR1 PRHDT, CDR2 FYEKMQ (reference sequence). The CDR3 DNA reads TGTGCCAGCAGCTCAGCGGGAGGATCGGGAGAGCAGTACTTC. It is translated as CASSSAGGSGEQYF.

The chain employs TRBV29-1 and TRBJ2-7, with a possible D match to TRBD2 (6 bases). CDR1 and CDR2 (germline): SQVTM, ANQGSEA. CDR3 length: 16 residues. V dropped 0 bases and J dropped 0 bases, with 15 bases sitting between them. The CDR3, as DNA: TGCAGCGTTGAAGATCCTAGCGACAGAAACTCCTACGAGCAGTACTTC. This gives the protein CSVEDPSDRNSYEQYF.

This clone was observed once. This chain connects TRBV12-2 to TRBJ2-7; the D call TRBD2 from the table was never checked on the DNA. TRBV12-2 represents a pseudogene. The CDR3 is 18 residues long. CDR3 sequence reads: CASRSVFEREGLSYEQYF. The CDR3 DNA reads TGTGCAAGTCGCTCAGTCTTTGAGCGGGAGGGCCTCTCCTACGAGCAGTACTTC.

This rearrangement joins TRBV9 to TRBJ2-1; D not resolved. Trimming cost V 0 bases and J 4 bases, with 5 bases left between them. The CDR3 runs to 13 residues. Germline CDR1 and CDR2: SGDLS and YYNGEE. CDR3: CASSVVEYNEQFF. CDR3 nucleotide sequence: TGTGCCAGCAGCGTAGTGGAGTACAATGAGCAGTTCTTC. Based on the CDR3 plus reference TRBV9 and TRBJ2-1, the full variable domain is DSGVTQTPKHLITATGQRVTLRCSPRSGDLSVYWYQQSLDQGLQFLIQYYNGEERAKGNILERFSAQQFPDLHSELNLSSLELGDSALYFCASSVVEYNEQFFGPGTRLTVL.

This clone was recorded only once. The chain has TRBV27 and TRBJ2-1, with D hard to call. CDR1 MNHEY and CDR2 SMNVEV come from the germline V gene (reference sequence). This CDR3 comprises 11 residues. Trimming removed 5 bases at V and 5 bases at J, with 4 bases between. The CDR3 DNA is TGTGCCAGCAGTCAAGACAATGAGCAGTTCTTC. Translating it yields CASSQDNEQFF.

CDR3 coding DNA: TGCGCCAGCAGCTTGGGCCACCCGACTAGCGGTTACACAGATACGCAGTATTTT. Residues: CASSLGHPTSGYTDTQYF. The chain carries TRBV5-1 and TRBJ2-3; 9 bases align to TRBD2. The CDR3 spans 18 residues. Trimming at V came to 0 bases and at J to 2 bases, leaving 10 bases not matched to a gene. Germline lookup yields CDR1 SGHRS and CDR2 YFSETQ.